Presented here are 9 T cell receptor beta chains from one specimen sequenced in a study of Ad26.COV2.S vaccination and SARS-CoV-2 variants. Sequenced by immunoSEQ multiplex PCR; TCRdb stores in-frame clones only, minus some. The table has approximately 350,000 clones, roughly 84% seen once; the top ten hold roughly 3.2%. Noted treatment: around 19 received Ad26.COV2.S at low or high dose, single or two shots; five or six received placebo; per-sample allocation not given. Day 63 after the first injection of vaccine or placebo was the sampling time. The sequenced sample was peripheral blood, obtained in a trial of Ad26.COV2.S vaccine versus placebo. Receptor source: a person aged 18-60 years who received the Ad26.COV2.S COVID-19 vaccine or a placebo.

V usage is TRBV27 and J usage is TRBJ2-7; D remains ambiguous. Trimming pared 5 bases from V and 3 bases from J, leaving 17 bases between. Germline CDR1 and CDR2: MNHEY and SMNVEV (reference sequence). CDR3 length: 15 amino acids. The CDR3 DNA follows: TGTGCCAGCAGTCCCCACCCGGGCAGCCTCTACGAGCAGTACTTC. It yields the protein CASSPHPGSLYEQYF.

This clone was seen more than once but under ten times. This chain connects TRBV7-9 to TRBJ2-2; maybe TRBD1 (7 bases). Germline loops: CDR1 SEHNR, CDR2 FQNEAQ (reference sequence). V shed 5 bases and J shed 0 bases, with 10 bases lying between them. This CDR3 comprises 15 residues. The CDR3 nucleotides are TGTGCCAGCAGCGGAGGGACAGCGAACACCGGGGAGCTGTTTTTT. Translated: CASSGGTANTGELFF.

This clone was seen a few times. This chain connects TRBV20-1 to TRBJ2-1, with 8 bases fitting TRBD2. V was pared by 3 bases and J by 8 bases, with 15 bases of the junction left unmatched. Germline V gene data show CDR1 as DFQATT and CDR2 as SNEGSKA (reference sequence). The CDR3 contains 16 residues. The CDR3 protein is CSASRASGGASDEQFF. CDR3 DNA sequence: TGCAGTGCTAGTCGGGCCAGCGGGGGAGCCTCGGATGAGCAGTTCTTC.

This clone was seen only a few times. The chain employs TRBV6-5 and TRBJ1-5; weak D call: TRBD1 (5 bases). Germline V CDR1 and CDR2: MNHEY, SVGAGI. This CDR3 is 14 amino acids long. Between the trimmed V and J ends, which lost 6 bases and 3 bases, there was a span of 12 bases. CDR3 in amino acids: CASSWDGLNQPQHF. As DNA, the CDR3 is TGTGCCAGCAGCTGGGACGGACTCAATCAGCCCCAGCATTTT.

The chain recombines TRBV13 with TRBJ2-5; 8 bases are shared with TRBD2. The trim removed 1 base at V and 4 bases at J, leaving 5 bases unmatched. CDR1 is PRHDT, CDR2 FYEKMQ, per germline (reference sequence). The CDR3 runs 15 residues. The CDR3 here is CASSLARGVGETQYF. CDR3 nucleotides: TGTGCCAGCAGCTTAGCGCGGGGGGTTGGAGAGACCCAGTACTTC.

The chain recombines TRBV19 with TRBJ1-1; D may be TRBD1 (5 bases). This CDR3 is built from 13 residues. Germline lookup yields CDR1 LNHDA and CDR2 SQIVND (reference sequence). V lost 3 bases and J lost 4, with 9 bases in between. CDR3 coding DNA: TGTGCCAGTAGTATCGCTAGGGGCACTGAAGCTTTCTTT. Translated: CASSIARGTEAFF.

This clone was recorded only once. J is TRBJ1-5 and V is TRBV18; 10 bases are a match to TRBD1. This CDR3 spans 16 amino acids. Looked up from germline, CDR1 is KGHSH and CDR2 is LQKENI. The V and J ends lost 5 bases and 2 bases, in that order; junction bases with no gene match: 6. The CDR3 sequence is CASSSRQGAGNQPQHF. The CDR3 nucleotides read TGTGCCAGCTCATCAAGACAGGGGGCTGGCAATCAGCCCCAGCATTTT.

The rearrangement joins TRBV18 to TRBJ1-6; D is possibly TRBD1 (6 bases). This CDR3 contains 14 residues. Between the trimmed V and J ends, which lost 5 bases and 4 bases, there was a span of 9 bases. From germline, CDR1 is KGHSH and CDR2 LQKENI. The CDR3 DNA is TGTGCCAGCTCAGTACAGGGATATAATTCACCCCTCCACTTT. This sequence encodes CASSVQGYNSPLHF. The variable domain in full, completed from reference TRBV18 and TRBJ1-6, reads NAGVMQNPRHLVRRRGQEARLRCSPMKGHSHVYWYRQLPEEGLKFMVYLQKENIIDESGMPKERFSAEFPKEGPSILRIQQVVRGDSAAYFCASSVQGYNSPLHFGNGTRLTVT.

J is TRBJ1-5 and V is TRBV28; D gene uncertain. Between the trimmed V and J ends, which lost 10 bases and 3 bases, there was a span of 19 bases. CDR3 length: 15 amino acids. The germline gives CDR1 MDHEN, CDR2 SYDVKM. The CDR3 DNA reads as TGTGCCACGCACCCCCACGGCCAGTACAATCAGCCCCAGCATTTT. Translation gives CATHPHGQYNQPQHF.